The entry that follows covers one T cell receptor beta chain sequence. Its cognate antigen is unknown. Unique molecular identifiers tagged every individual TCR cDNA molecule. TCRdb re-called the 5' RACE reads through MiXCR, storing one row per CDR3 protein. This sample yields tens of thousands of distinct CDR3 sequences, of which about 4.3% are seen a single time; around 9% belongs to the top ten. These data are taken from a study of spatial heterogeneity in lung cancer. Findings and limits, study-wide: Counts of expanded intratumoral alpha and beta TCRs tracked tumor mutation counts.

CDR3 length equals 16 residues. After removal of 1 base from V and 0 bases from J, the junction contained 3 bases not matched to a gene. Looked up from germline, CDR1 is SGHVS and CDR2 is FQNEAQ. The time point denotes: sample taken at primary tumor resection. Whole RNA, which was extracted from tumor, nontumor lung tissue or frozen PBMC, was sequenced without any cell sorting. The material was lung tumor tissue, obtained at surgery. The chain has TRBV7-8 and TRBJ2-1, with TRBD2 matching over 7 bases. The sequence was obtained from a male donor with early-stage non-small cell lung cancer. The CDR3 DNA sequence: TGTGCCAGCAGCTTAGGGCTAGCGGACTCCTACAATGAGCAGTTCTTC. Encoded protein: CASSLGLADSYNEQFF. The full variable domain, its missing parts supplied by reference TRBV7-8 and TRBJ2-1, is GAGVSQSPRYKVAKRGQDVALRCDPISGHVSLFWYQQALGQGPEFLTYFQNEAQLDKSGLPSDRFFAERPEGSVSTLKIQRTQQEDSAVYLCASSLGLADSYNEQFFGPGTRLTVL.